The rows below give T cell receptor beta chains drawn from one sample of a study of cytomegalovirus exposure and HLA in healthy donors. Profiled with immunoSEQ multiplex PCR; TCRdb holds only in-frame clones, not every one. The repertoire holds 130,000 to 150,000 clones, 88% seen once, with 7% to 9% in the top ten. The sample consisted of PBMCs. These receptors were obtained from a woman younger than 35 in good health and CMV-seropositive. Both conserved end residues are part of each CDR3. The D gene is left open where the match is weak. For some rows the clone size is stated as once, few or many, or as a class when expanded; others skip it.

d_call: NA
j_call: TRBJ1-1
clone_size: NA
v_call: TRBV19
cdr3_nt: TGTGCCACAAACAGCTTTAACACTGAAGCTTTCTTT
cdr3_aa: CATNSFNTEAFF

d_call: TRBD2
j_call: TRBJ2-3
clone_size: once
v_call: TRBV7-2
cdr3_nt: TGTGCCAGCAGCTTAGCTCCGGGACTAGCGGACACAGATACGCAGTATTTT
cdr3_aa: CASSLAPGLADTDTQYF

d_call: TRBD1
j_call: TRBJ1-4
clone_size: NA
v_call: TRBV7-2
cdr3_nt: TGTGCCAGCAGCTTAGAGGACAGGGGGCGGAGAGATGAAAAACTGTTTTTT
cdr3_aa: CASSLEDRGRRDEKLFF

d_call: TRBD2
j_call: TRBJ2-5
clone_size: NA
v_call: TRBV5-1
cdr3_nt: TGCGCCAGCAGCTTGGTTTTATTGGCGGGAGGGCTTAGAATCCCCTCAGAGACCCAGTACTTC
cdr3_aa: CASSLVLLAGGLRIPSETQYF

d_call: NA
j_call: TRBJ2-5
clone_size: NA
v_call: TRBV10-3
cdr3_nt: TGTGCCATCAGTCGCGCAGGGGGGGAGACCCAGTACTTC
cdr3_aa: CAISRAGGETQYF

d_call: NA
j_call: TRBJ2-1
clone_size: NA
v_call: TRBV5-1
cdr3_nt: TGCGCCAGCAGCAGACCTACAGGGTTGAATGAGCAGTTCTTC
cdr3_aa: CASSRPTGLNEQFF

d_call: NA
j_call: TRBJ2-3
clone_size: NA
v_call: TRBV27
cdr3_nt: TGTGCCAGCAGTTTGAAACGGGGGAGGTCAGATACGCAGTATTTT
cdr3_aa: CASSLKRGRSDTQYF

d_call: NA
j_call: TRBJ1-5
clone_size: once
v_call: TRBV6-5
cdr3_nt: TGTGCCAGCAGTTACGGGAGTTGGCAGCCCCAGCATTTT
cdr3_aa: CASSYGSWQPQHF

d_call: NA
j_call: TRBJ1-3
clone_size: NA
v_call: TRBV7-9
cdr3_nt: TGTGCCAGCAGCTTAGCGCTAGGGGCAGGCCACTCTGGAAACACCATATATTTT
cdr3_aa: CASSLALGAGHSGNTIYF

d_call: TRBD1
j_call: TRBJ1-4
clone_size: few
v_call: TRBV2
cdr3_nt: TGTGCCAGCAGTAACCGGGACAGGGGGTCTAATGAAAAACTGTTTTTT
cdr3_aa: CASSNRDRGSNEKLFF

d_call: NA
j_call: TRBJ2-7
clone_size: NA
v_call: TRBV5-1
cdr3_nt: TGCGCCAGCAGCTTGGGTCGAGCGGGTGGATACGAGCAGTACTTC
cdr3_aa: CASSLGRAGGYEQYF

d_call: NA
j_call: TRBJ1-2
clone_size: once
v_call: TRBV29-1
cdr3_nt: TGCAGCGTTGAGGCAGACTATGGCTACACCTTC
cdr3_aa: CSVEADYGYTF

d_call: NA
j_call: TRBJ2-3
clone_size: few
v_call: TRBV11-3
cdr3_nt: TGTGCCAGCAGCGCGACTAGTAGGGATACGCAGTATTTT
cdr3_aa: CASSATSRDTQYF

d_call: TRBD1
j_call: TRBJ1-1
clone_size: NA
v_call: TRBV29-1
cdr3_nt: TGCAGCGTTGGAAGAGACAGGGTTGGTTACACTGAAGCTTTCTTT
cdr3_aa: CSVGRDRVGYTEAFF

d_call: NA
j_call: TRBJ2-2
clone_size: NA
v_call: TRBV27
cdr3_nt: TGTGCCAGCAGTTTATCGCAGGAGGGGTCCGGGGAGCTGTTTTTT
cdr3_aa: CASSLSQEGSGELFF